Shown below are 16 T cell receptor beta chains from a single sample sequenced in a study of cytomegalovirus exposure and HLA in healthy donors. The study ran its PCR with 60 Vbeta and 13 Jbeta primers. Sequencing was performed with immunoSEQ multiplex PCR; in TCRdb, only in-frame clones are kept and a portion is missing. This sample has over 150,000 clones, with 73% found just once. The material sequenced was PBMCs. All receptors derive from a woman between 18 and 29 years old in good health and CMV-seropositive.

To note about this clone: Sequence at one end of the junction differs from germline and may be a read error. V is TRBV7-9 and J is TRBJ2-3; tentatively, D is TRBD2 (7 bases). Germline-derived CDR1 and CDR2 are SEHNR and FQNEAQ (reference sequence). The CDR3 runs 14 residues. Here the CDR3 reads CSSSLGGGGEAQYF. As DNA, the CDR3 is TGTTCCAGCAGCTTAGGGGGGGGCGGAGAGGCGCAGTATTTT. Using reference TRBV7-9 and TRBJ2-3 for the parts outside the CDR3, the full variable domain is DTGVSQNPRHKITKRGQNVTFRCDPISEHNRLYWYRQTLGQGPEFLTYFQNEAQLEKSRLLSDRFSAERPKGSFSTLEIQRTEQGDSAMYLCSSSLGGGGEAQYFGPGTRLTVL.

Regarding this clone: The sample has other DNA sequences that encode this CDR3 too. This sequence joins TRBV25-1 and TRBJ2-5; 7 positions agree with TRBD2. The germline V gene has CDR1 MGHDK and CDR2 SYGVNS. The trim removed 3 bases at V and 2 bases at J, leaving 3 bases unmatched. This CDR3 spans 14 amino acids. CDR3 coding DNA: TGTGCCAGCAGTGAGGGGGGGAATCAAGAGACCCAGTACTTC. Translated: CASSEGGNQETQYF.

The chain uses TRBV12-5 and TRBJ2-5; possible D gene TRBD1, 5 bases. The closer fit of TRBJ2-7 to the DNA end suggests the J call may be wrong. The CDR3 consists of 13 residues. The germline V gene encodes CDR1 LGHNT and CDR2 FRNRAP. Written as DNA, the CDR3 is TGTGCTAGTGGCCCCCAGGGCGGCTACGAGCAGTACTTC. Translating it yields CASGPQGGYEQYF.

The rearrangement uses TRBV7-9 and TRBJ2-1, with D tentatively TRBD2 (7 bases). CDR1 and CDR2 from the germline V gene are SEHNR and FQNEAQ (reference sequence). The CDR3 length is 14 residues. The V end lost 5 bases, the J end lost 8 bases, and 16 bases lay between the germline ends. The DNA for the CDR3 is TGTGCCAGCAGCCCCATCCGGGGGGCCTATGAGCAGTTCTTC. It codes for CASSPIRGAYEQFF.

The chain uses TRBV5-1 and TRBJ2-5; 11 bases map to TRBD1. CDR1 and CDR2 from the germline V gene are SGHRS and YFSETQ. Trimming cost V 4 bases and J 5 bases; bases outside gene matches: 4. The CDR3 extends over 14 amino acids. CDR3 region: CASSLGQGVETQYF. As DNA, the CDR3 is TGCGCCAGCAGCCTGGGACAGGGGGTTGAGACCCAGTACTTC.

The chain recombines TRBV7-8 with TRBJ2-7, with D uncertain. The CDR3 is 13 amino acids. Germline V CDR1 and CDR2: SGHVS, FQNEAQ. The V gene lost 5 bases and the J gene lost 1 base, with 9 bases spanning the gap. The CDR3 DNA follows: TGTGCCAGCAGCGGTCGGTCGTCCTACGAGCAGTACTTC. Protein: CASSGRSSYEQYF.

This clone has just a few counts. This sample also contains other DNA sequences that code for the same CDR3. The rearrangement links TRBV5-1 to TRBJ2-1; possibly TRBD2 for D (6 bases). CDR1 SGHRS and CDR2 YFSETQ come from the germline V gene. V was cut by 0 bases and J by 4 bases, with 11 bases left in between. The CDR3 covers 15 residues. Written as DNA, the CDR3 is TGCGCCAGCAGCTTGGGTGGGGCGGGGTACAATGAGCAGTTCTTC. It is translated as CASSLGGAGYNEQFF.

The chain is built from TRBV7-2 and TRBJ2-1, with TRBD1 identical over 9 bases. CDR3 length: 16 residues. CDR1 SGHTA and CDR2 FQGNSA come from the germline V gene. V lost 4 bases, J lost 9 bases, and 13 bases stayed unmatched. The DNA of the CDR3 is TGTGCCAGCAGCTCTCCGGGACAGGGCGCGACATTTGAGCAGTTCTTC. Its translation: CASSSPGQGATFEQFF.

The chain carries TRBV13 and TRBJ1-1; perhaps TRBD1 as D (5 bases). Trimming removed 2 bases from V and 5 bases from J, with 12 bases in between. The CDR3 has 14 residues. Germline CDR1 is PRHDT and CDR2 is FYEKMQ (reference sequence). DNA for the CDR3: TGTGCCAGCAGCTTACAGGGAGGAGGAACTGAAGCTTTCTTT. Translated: CASSLQGGGTEAFF.

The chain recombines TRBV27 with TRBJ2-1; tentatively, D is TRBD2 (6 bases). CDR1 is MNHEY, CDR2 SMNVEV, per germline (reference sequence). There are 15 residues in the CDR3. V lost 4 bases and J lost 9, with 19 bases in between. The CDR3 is CASSSPGTRAPEQFF. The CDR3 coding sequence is TGTGCCAGCAGTTCCCCTGGGACTCGTGCCCCTGAGCAGTTCTTC.

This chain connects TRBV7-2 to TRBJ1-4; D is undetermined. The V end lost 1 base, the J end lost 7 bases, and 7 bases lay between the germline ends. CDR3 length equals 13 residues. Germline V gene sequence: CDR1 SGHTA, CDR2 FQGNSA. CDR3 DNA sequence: TGTGCCAGCAGCTTAGGGTACGGTGAAAAACTGTTTTTT. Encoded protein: CASSLGYGEKLFF.

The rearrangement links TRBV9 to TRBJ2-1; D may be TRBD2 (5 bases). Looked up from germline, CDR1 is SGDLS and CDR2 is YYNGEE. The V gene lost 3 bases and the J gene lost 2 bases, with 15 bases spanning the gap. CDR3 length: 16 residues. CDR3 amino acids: CASSATVGVTYNEQFF. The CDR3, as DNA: TGTGCCAGCAGCGCGACCGTCGGGGTTACCTACAATGAGCAGTTCTTC. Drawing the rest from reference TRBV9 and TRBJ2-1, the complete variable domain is DSGVTQTPKHLITATGQRVTLRCSPRSGDLSVYWYQQSLDQGLQFLIQYYNGEERAKGNILERFSAQQFPDLHSELNLSSLELGDSALYFCASSATVGVTYNEQFFGPGTRLTVL.

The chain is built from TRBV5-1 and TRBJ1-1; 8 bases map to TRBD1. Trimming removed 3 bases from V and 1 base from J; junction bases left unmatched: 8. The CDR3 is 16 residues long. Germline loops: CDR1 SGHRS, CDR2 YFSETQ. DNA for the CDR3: TGCGCCAGCAGCTGGGATCAGGGGGCGCGGAACACTGAAGCTTTCTTT. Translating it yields CASSWDQGARNTEAFF.

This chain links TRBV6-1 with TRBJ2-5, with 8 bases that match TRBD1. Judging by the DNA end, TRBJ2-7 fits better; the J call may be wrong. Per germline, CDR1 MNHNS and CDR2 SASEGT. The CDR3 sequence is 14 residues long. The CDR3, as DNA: TGTGCCAGCAGTGTTCAGACAGGGGCTACCGAGCAGTACTTC. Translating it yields CASSVQTGATEQYF.

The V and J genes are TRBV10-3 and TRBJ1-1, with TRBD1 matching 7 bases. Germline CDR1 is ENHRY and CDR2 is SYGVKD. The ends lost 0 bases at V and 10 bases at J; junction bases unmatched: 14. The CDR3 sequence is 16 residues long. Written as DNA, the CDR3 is TGTGCCATCAGTGAGTCGACCCCGACAGGGAATACGGGAGCTTTCTTT. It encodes CAISESTPTGNTGAFF.

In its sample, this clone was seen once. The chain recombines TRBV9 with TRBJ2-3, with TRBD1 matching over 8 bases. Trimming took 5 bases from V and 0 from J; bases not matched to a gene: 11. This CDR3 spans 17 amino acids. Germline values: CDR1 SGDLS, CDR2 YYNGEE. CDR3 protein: CASRENDRGLSTDTQYF. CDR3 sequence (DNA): TGTGCCAGCAGAGAAAACGACAGGGGATTAAGCACAGATACGCAGTATTTT.